This entry lists 13 T cell receptor beta chains sequenced from one sample in a study of early T cells in non-severe SARS-CoV-2 infection. Each CDR3 protein is one row after TCRdb ran MiXCR on the 5' RACE reads. This sample has over 55,000 distinct CDR3 sequences; more than 7% occur once, and the top ten carry under 3.5%. The sample comprised whole blood. The source of these receptors is an adult who was a healthcare worker with PCR-confirmed SARS-CoV-2 infection or an uninfected control (not recorded which).

This clonotype occurred a few times. A much larger clone is a single base away; this may be a read error. Because it lacks the conserved phenylalanine or tryptophan at the end, this CDR3 is likely a read error. The rearrangement joins TRBV12-3 or TRBV12-4 to TRBJ2-1; TRBD2 aligns across 12 bases. The CDR3 is 14 amino acids. V dropped 6 bases and J dropped 8; count of bases not matched to a gene: 5. Here the CDR3 reads CASSRLAGGDEQFS. The CDR3 DNA is TGTGCCAGCAGCCGTCTAGCGGGAGGGGATGAGCAGTTCTCC.

V is TRBV5-4 and J is TRBJ1-1, with 7 bases matching TRBD1. CDR1 and CDR2 from the germline V gene are SGHNT and YYREEE (reference sequence). The CDR3 consists of 15 residues. The junction had 7 bases not matched to a gene; V was cut back by 4 bases and J by 1 base. The CDR3 region has the DNA TGTGCCAGCAGCGGAAACAGGGGAAAGAACACTGAAGCTTTCTTT. It specifies CASSGNRGKNTEAFF.

The table lists this clonotype with many counts. This rearrangement joins TRBV5-1 to TRBJ2-1; D perhaps matches TRBD2 (6 bases). This CDR3 is 15 amino acids long. Germline CDR1 is SGHRS and CDR2 is YFSETQ. Trimming stripped 3 bases from V and 7 bases from J, with 17 bases between. In nucleotides, the CDR3 is TGCGCCAGCAGCTGGGTGGGAGGCCAAGGGAATGAGCAGTTCTTC. This translates into CASSWVGGQGNEQFF.

The J gene is TRBJ2-7, the V gene TRBV12-3 or TRBV12-4, with D uncertain. V lost 4 bases to trimming and J lost 1 base, with 11 bases between them. The CDR3 covers 14 residues. The CDR3 spells CASSSWQLSYEQYF. In DNA, the CDR3 is TGTGCCAGCAGTTCGTGGCAGCTATCCTACGAGCAGTACTTC.

The rearrangement uses TRBV12-3 or TRBV12-4 and TRBJ1-1; no definite D call. Deletions cut 3 bases from V and 0 bases from J, with 5 bases between. This CDR3 comprises 13 residues. CDR3 region: CASSLYLNTEAFF. CDR3 nucleotides: TGTGCCAGCAGTTTGTACCTGAACACTGAAGCTTTCTTT.

The CDR3 region is CASSPTAGQGAEQYF. The CDR3 nucleotides are TGTGCCAGCAGCCCGACCGCGGGACAGGGGGCCGAGCAGTACTTC. The V call is TRBV9, the J call TRBJ2-7, with 12 positions matching TRBD1. J gave up 6 bases and V 4 bases, and 8 bases lay outside the gene matches. The CDR3 runs to 15 residues. CDR1 and CDR2 (germline): SGDLS, YYNGEE.

This clonotype was detected many times. The chain carries TRBV20-1 and TRBJ1-4; no definite D call. Germline assignment: CDR1 DFQATT and CDR2 SNEGSKA (reference sequence). The length of the CDR3 is 13 residues. The V end was cut by 3 bases, the J end by 4 bases, with 9 bases between. CDR3 region: CSARLFNNEKLFF. As DNA, the CDR3 is TGCAGTGCTAGGCTGTTCAATAATGAAAAACTGTTTTTT.

This clonotype occurred a few times. This may stem from a read error, because a much larger clone lies one nucleotide away. The chain has TRBV12-3 or TRBV12-4 and TRBJ2-2; TRBD2 aligns across 10 bases. This CDR3 is built from 15 residues. V lost 6 bases to trimming and J lost 4 bases; unmatched junction nucleotides: 5. The CDR3 bases are TGTGCCAGCAGCCAGGGACTAGCGAGCACCGGGGAGCTGTTTTTT. This translates into CASSQGLASTGELFF.

Remarks on this clonotype: A much larger clone differs by one base, so this may be a read error. This chain joins TRBV27 and TRBJ2-4; possibly TRBD2 for D (6 bases). The CDR3 extends over 15 amino acids. V shed 2 bases and J shed 0 bases, with 8 bases lying between them. CDR1 and CDR2 from the germline V gene are MNHEY and SMNVEV (reference sequence). CDR3 nucleotides: TGTGCCAGCAGTTTACCGGGGGTAGCCAAAAACATTCAGTACTTC. Translating gives CASSLPGVAKNIQYF.

The chain couples TRBV21-1 to TRBJ2-7; the table names TRBD1, a call not compared with the DNA. TRBV21-1 is recorded as a pseudogene. The CDR3 sequence is 12 residues long. The CDR3 region has the DNA TGTGCCAGCAGGTCGGGGGAATGCGAGCAGTACTTC. This sequence encodes CASRSGECEQYF.

The chain recombines TRBV7-9 with TRBJ2-5, with a tentative D call TRBD2 (6 bases). Germline assignment: CDR1 SEHNR and CDR2 FQNEAQ (reference sequence). The CDR3 runs to 15 residues. Trimming removed 1 base at V and 1 base at J, with 10 bases between. CDR3 DNA: TGTGCCAGCAGCTTAGGGGGGGTCCCCCAAGAGACCCAGTACTTC. Translation: CASSLGGVPQETQYF.

This clonotype was recorded many times. The chain employs TRBV29-1 and TRBJ2-7; 7 bases align to TRBD1. V trimming: 1 base; J trimming: 2 bases; junction bases outside the gene matches: 5. CDR1 is SQVTM and CDR2 is ANQGSEA in the germline V gene. There are 14 residues in the CDR3. Written as DNA, the CDR3 is TGCAGCGTTGAAGGGGGACAGCCTACCTACGAGCAGTACTTC. Protein: CSVEGGQPTYEQYF.

The sample holds a few counts of this clonotype. This rearrangement joins TRBV6-6 to TRBJ2-7; D tentatively reads TRBD1 or TRBD2 (6 bases each). The CDR3 has 15 amino acids. The V end was cut by 4 bases, the J end by 4 bases, with 17 bases between. The germline V gene encodes CDR1 MNHNY and CDR2 SVGAGI (reference sequence). CDR3 region: CASSSDRGGPYEQYF. For the CDR3, the DNA is TGTGCCAGCAGTTCGGACAGAGGGGGGCCATACGAGCAGTACTTC.